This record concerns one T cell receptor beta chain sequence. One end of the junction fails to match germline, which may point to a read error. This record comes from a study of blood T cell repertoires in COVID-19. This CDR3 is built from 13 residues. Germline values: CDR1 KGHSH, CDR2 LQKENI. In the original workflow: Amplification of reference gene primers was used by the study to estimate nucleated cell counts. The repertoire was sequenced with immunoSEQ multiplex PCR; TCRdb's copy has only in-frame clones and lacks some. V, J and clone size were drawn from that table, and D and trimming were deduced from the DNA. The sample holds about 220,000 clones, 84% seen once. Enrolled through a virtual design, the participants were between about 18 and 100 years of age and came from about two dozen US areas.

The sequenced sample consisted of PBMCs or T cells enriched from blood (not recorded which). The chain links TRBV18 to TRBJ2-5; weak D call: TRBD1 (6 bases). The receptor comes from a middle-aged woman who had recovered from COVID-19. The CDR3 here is CASSPLRDTPGDF. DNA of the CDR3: TGTGCCAGCTCACCACTCCGGGACACCCCTGGGGACTTC. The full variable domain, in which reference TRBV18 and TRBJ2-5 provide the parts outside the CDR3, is NAGVMQNPRHLVRRRGQEARLRCSPMKGHSHVYWYRQLPEEGLKFMVYLQKENIIDESGMPKERFSAEFPKEGPSILRIQQVVRGDSAAYFCASSPLRDTPGDFGPGTRLLVL.